The 24 T cell receptor beta chains in this list originate from one sample, sequenced in a study of shared clonotypes between healthy human individuals. Produced via immunoSEQ multiplex PCR; TCRdb's table is partial and in-frame only. The data show more than 2,000,000 clones, more than 80% seen once. The sequenced sample was naive CD4+ T cells from PBMCs. Described subset: CD45RA+ positively selected. These receptors came from a man younger than 35 in good health. Some clones in this sample may be carry-over from other donors' samples.

This clone was seen a handful of times. In DNA form, the CDR3 reads TGCGCCAGCACTTATGCGGGGCGGAACACTGAAGCTTTCTTT. The encoded protein is CASTYAGRNTEAFF. This chain connects TRBV4-3 to TRBJ1-1, with a weak D call TRBD1 (5 bases). Germline V lookup: CDR1 LGHNA, CDR2 YSLEER. Trimming pared 7 bases from V and 1 base from J, leaving 13 bases between. The CDR3 has 14 residues.

The genes are TRBV2 and TRBJ2-7, with TRBD1 identical over 7 bases. The CDR3 consists of 14 residues. Trimming removed 5 bases from V and 6 bases from J; junction bases left unmatched: 10. Germline-derived CDR1 and CDR2 are SNHLY and FYNNEI. The CDR3 nucleotides are TGTGCCAGCAGTCGACGACAGGGAATAAGCGAGCAGTACTTC. This encodes CASSRRQGISEQYF.

This sequence joins TRBV28 and TRBJ1-5; D gene ambiguous. CDR3 size: 15 residues. In germline, CDR1 is MDHEN, CDR2 SYDVKM. V was shortened by 5 bases and J by 2 bases, with 13 bases between the two germline ends. CDR3 sequence (DNA): TGTGCCAGCAGTCCCAGGCGCGGACGCAATCAGCCCCAGCATTTT. Its translation: CASSPRRGRNQPQHF.

The rearrangement links TRBV4-3 to TRBJ2-2; 8 positions agree with TRBD2. The CDR3 extends over 17 amino acids. Per germline, CDR1 LGHNA and CDR2 YSLEER. V dropped 1 base and J dropped 1; count of bases not matched to a gene: 5. The CDR3 spells CASSQAGGRGNTGELFF. The CDR3 DNA reads TGCGCCAGCAGCCAAGCGGGGGGGAGAGGGAACACCGGGGAGCTGTTTTTT.

This chain joins TRBV11-3 and TRBJ2-1, with D possibly TRBD1 on 6 matching bases. Germline CDR1 and CDR2: SGHNT and YENEEA. The CDR3 length is 13 residues. Trimming pared 5 bases from V and 4 bases from J, leaving 9 bases between. The CDR3, as DNA: TGTGCCAGCAGCGACAGGTTTTACAATGAGCAGTTCTTC. Translated: CASSDRFYNEQFF.

This rearrangement joins TRBV4-3 to TRBJ1-2; D gene unclear. From germline, CDR1 is LGHNA and CDR2 YSLEER. The CDR3 contains 15 residues. Trimming left V 0 bases short and J 6 bases short, with 14 bases between. CDR3 sequence: CASSQDLGRSDGYTF. CDR3 DNA: TGCGCCAGCAGCCAAGATCTGGGCAGGTCGGATGGCTACACCTTC.

The rearrangement links TRBV2 to TRBJ2-7; weak D call: TRBD2 (6 bases). With 7 bases removed from V and 6 bases from J, the gap between germline ends came to 13 bases. The CDR3 is 12 amino acids. CDR1 and CDR2 (germline): SNHLY, FYNNEI. The CDR3 spells CASTRQRAEQYF. The CDR3 bases are TGTGCCAGCACCCGACAGCGGGCCGAGCAGTACTTC. Full variable domain (remainder filled in from reference TRBV2 and TRBJ2-7): EPEVTQTPSHQVTQMGQEVILRCVPISNHLYFYWYRQILGQKVEFLVSFYNNEISEKSEIFDDQFSVERPDGSNFTLKIRSTKLEDSAMYFCASTRQRAEQYFGPGTRLTVT.

The CDR3 spells CASSSPGRTGGDGYTF. CDR3 in DNA: TGTGCCAGCAGTTCTCCTGGGAGGACAGGGGGCGATGGCTACACCTTC. This chain joins TRBV14 and TRBJ1-2, with 11 bases that match TRBD1. V gave up 6 bases and J gave up 6 bases; unmatched junction bases: 12. CDR1 is SGHDN and CDR2 is FVKESK in the germline V gene. The CDR3 is 16 amino acids.

The rearrangement joins TRBV30 to TRBJ2-6; D is undetermined. With 3 bases removed from V and 0 bases from J, the gap between germline ends came to 3 bases. The germline V gene has CDR1 GTSNPN and CDR2 SVGIG (reference sequence). CDR3 length equals 13 residues. The CDR3, as DNA: TGTGCCTGGAGCCACTCTGGGGCCAACGTCCTGACTTTC. This gives the protein CAWSHSGANVLTF.

This chain joins TRBV2 and TRBJ2-7; D remains unclear. The CDR3 runs 12 residues. V dropped 4 bases and J dropped 3 bases, with 7 bases sitting between them. The V gene's germline CDR1 is SNHLY and CDR2 FYNNEI. CDR3 protein: CASSGSVYEQYF. The CDR3 nucleotides are TGTGCCAGCAGTGGTAGTGTCTACGAGCAGTACTTC.

The chain has TRBV5-5 and TRBJ2-6, with D uncertain. CDR3 length: 15 amino acids. V dropped 0 bases and J dropped 0 bases, with 4 bases sitting between them. Germline CDR1 is SGHKS and CDR2 is YYEKEE (reference sequence). In nucleotides, the CDR3 is TGTGCCAGCAGCTTGGAGGGCTCTGGGGCCAACGTCCTGACTTTC. Translating it yields CASSLEGSGANVLTF.

The V call is TRBV18, the J call TRBJ2-1, with 8 bases aligning to TRBD1. V lost 1 base to trimming and J lost 8 bases; unmatched junction nucleotides: 10. CDR3 length equals 16 residues. Germline values: CDR1 KGHSH, CDR2 LQKENI. As DNA, the CDR3 is TGTGCCAGCTCACCACGACAGGGGTCGGTTCGAGATGAGCAGTTCTTC. Its translation is CASSPRQGSVRDEQFF.

A note on this clone: The sample contains more than one DNA sequence encoding this CDR3. The chain combines TRBV7-2 with TRBJ1-2; D ambiguous. CDR1 is SGHTA and CDR2 is FQGNSA in the germline V gene. V dropped 1 base and J dropped 0 bases, with 3 bases sitting between them. This CDR3 has 13 residues. CDR3 sequence reads: CASSLVANYGYTF. The CDR3 region has the DNA TGTGCCAGCAGCTTAGTCGCTAACTATGGCTACACCTTC.

The chain links TRBV5-1 to TRBJ1-5, with TRBD1 matching over 7 bases. The V segment lost 9 bases and the J segment 3 bases; nucleotides outside the gene matches: 3. CDR1 and CDR2 from the germline V gene are SGHRS and YFSETQ. The CDR3 has 12 residues. The CDR3 loop is CAIDRANQPQHF. The CDR3 bases are TGCGCCATCGACAGGGCCAATCAGCCCCAGCATTTT.

This rearrangement joins TRBV2 to TRBJ2-7; possible D gene TRBD1, 6 bases. CDR3 size: 14 residues. V lost 8 bases, J lost 3 bases, and 17 bases lay in between. CDR1 is SNHLY, CDR2 FYNNEI, per germline. In DNA, the CDR3 is TGTGCCAGCGAACTAGGGGGTACGGGCTACGAGCAGTACTTC. Amino acids: CASELGGTGYEQYF.

This clone was recorded once. This sample includes further DNA sequences coding for the same CDR3. This sequence joins TRBV7-2 and TRBJ2-3; D gene ambiguous. Trimming took 4 bases from V and 2 from J, leaving 7 bases between them. CDR1 SGHTA and CDR2 FQGNSA come from the germline V gene. This CDR3 comprises 13 residues. For the CDR3, the DNA is TGTGCCAGCAGCTGGGGTCCCACAGATACGCAGTATTTT. Translating it yields CASSWGPTDTQYF.

The J gene is TRBJ1-5, the V gene TRBV27; 10 bases match TRBD1. The CDR3 has 18 amino acids. Trimming removed 8 bases from V and 2 bases from J; junction bases left unmatched: 15. CDR1 is MNHEY and CDR2 is SMNVEV in the germline V gene (reference sequence). In DNA, the CDR3 is TGTGCCAGCGGGCAATCCGGGACAGGGGACTATCGCAATCAGCCCCAGCATTTT. This encodes CASGQSGTGDYRNQPQHF.

Only a few counts were recorded for this clone. The genes are TRBV19 and TRBJ1-1; possibly TRBD1 for D (5 bases). Between the trimmed V and J ends, which lost 0 bases and 10 bases, there was a span of 12 bases. This CDR3 spans 13 amino acids. CDR1 is LNHDA and CDR2 is SQIVND in the germline V gene (reference sequence). The CDR3 DNA sequence: TGTGCCAGTAGTATAGATCGTGGGGGAACAGCTTTCTTT. Its translation is CASSIDRGGTAFF.

The chain uses TRBV7-9 and TRBJ2-6, with D possibly being TRBD2 (5 bases). The germline V gene encodes CDR1 SEHNR and CDR2 FQNEAQ (reference sequence). The CDR3 spans 15 residues. The V end was cut by 5 bases, the J end by 0 bases, with 8 bases between. The CDR3 region is CASSTRGSGANVLTF. For the CDR3, the DNA is TGTGCCAGCAGCACCCGGGGCTCTGGGGCCAACGTCCTGACTTTC. The full variable domain, its missing parts supplied by reference TRBV7-9 and TRBJ2-6, is DTGVSQNPRHKITKRGQNVTFRCDPISEHNRLYWYRQTLGQGPEFLTYFQNEAQLEKSRLLSDRFSAERPKGSFSTLEIQRTEQGDSAMYLCASSTRGSGANVLTFGAGSRLTVL.

The V call is TRBV6-6, the J call TRBJ2-5; the D gene is possibly TRBD2 (5 bases). CDR3 length: 13 amino acids. CDR1 MNHNY and CDR2 SVGAGI come from the germline V gene (reference sequence). Trimming removed 8 bases at V and 2 bases at J, with 12 bases between. The CDR3, as DNA: TGTGCCAGCGAGGGCAGATTACAAGAGACCCAGTACTTC. Protein sequence: CASEGRLQETQYF.

This chain uses TRBV28 with TRBJ1-1; D is unclear. V lost 5 bases, J lost 9 bases, and 13 bases lay in between. The germline V gene has CDR1 MDHEN and CDR2 SYDVKM. The CDR3 contains 12 residues. The CDR3 DNA is TGTGCCAGCAGTCCCCGACATACACAAGCTTTCTTT. Translation gives CASSPRHTQAFF.

The V gene is TRBV10-3, the J gene TRBJ1-2, with 7 bases that match TRBD1. Germline CDR1 and CDR2: ENHRY and SYGVKD. CDR3 length equals 13 residues. V lost 10 bases to trimming and J lost 2 bases; unmatched junction nucleotides: 7. CDR3 amino acids: CATTGEENYGYTF. The CDR3 bases are TGTGCCACCACAGGGGAGGAAAACTATGGCTACACCTTC.

The rearrangement links TRBV10-2 to TRBJ1-1; no reliable D call. CDR1 is WSHSY and CDR2 is SAAADI in the germline V gene. Trimming stripped 8 bases from V and 0 bases from J, with 10 bases between. There are 13 residues in the CDR3. The CDR3: CASSRSLNTEAFF. The CDR3, as DNA: TGCGCCAGCTCCCGATCTTTGAACACTGAAGCTTTCTTT.

This clone has a single count. The rearrangement links TRBV7-6 to TRBJ1-1, with D hard to call. The CDR3 is made up of 14 amino acids. Germline CDR1 SGHVS, CDR2 FNYEAQ. V lost 4 bases, J lost 1 base, and 10 bases lay in between. As DNA, the CDR3 is TGTGCCAGCAGCTCGACGGCCACGAACACTGAAGCTTTCTTT. This translates into CASSSTATNTEAFF.